A single sample is the source of the 15 T cell receptor beta chains below, sequenced in a study of T-cell reconstitution after alpha-beta-depleted transplantation in children. The TCRbeta library was prepared with unique molecular identifiers. TCRdb passed the PCR reads through MiXCR, listing each CDR3 protein once. The sample lists some 80,000 distinct CDR3 sequences, approximately 18% seen once, with 51% in the top ten. The source was PBMCs, mostly from graft donor cells, collected 360 days after TCRalphabeta/CD19-depleted stem cell transplant. These receptors originate from a male patient aged 2-15 years who had a stem cell transplant for acute lymphoblastic leukemia, so the T cells may come from the graft donor.

This clonotype counts as large (0.1 to 1%). The chain combines TRBV2 with TRBJ2-5, with 8 bases identical to TRBD2. This CDR3 spans 15 amino acids. Germline V gene sequence: CDR1 SNHLY, CDR2 FYNNEI. Trimming removed 1 base from V and 1 base from J; junction bases left unmatched: 2. This chain's CDR3 is CASSEGLATQETQYF. The CDR3 coding sequence is TGTGCCAGCAGTGAAGGACTAGCGACCCAAGAGACCCAGTACTTC.

The chain links TRBV7-2 to TRBJ2-1; D gene uncertain. V was pared by 7 bases and J by 4 bases, with 17 bases between. The CDR3 totals 15 residues. Germline V gives CDR1 SGHTA, CDR2 FQGNSA. CDR3: CASIPLSPFYNEQFF. CDR3 bases: TGTGCCAGCATCCCTCTTTCACCCTTTTACAATGAGCAGTTCTTC. Variable domain in full (rest from reference TRBV7-2 and TRBJ2-1): GAGVSQSPSNKVTEKGKDVELRCDPISGHTALYWYRQSLGQGLEFLIYFQGNSAPDKSGLPSDRFSAERTGGSVSTLTIQRTQQEDSAVYLCASIPLSPFYNEQFFGPGTRLTVL.

This clonotype was seen only a few times. The rearrangement joins TRBV6-2 or TRBV6-3 to TRBJ2-5; 8 positions match TRBD1. Germline-derived CDR1 and CDR2 are MNHEY and SVGEGT. The V and J ends lost 4 bases and 5 bases, in that order; junction bases with no gene match: 3. The CDR3 has 13 amino acids. The CDR3 DNA is TGTGCCAGCAGTTCCCACAGGGGGGAGACCCAGTACTTC. Protein: CASSSHRGETQYF.

CDR3 nucleotides: TGTGCCAGCAGTTTTTTGGCGGAGAGGGGCATTCAGTACTTC. Amino acids: CASSFLAERGIQYF. The gene calls are TRBV12-3 or TRBV12-4 and TRBJ2-4; D is tentatively TRBD1 or TRBD2 (5 bases each). Trimming shortened V by 3 bases and J by 9 bases, and 15 bases separated the two germline ends. CDR3 length: 14 amino acids.

The sample holds many counts of this clonotype. This rearrangement joins TRBV10-3 to TRBJ2-7, with D unclear. CDR3 length: 12 amino acids. Trimming pared 0 bases from V and 3 bases from J, leaving 3 bases between. CDR1 ENHRY and CDR2 SYGVKD come from the germline V gene. In nucleotides, the CDR3 is TGTGCCATCAGTGAGTCTAGCTACGAGCAGTACTTC. It encodes CAISESSYEQYF.

This clonotype was seen ten or more times. This chain uses TRBV20-1 with TRBJ2-1; D not certain. The CDR3 extends over 12 amino acids. Trimming took off 4 bases at V and 10 bases at J, with 14 bases between the two ends. Germline V gene sequence: CDR1 DFQATT, CDR2 SNEGSKA (reference sequence). CDR3 DNA sequence: TGCAGTGCTATGGGTGGACGGATAGAGCAGTTCTTC. This sequence encodes CSAMGGRIEQFF.

This clonotype has just a few counts. The chain carries TRBV12-3 or TRBV12-4 and TRBJ2-5, with TRBD2 identical over 7 bases. After removal of 7 bases from V and 2 bases from J, the junction contained 10 bases not matched to a gene. CDR3 size: 15 residues. The CDR3 sequence: CASTLPMGGQETQYF. The CDR3 DNA is TGTGCCAGCACCCTCCCTATGGGGGGGCAAGAGACCCAGTACTTC.

CDR3 in amino acids: CASSLELAAYEQYF. CDR3 coding DNA: TGTGCCAGCAGCTTAGAGTTGGCGGCCTACGAGCAGTACTTC. The rearrangement uses TRBV11-2 and TRBJ2-7, with D uncertain. The CDR3 sequence is 14 residues long. V was clipped by 0 bases and J by 2 bases, with 8 bases between them. The germline gives CDR1 SGHAT, CDR2 FQNNGV.

This chain joins TRBV10-3 and TRBJ2-2, with no clear D. The CDR3 length is 15 residues. V shed 2 bases and J shed 0 bases, with 7 bases lying between them. CDR1 and CDR2 from the germline V gene are ENHRY and SYGVKD. The CDR3 sequence is CAISERASNTGELFF. CDR3 nucleotide sequence: TGTGCCATCAGTGAGAGGGCATCGAACACCGGGGAGCTGTTTTTT.

A few counts support this clonotype. V gene TRBV12-3 or TRBV12-4 combines with J gene TRBJ2-6; D remains unclear. The CDR3 is 16 residues long. Trimming shortened V by 3 bases and J by 0 bases, and 9 bases separated the two germline ends. CDR3 DNA: TGTGCCAGCAGTTTGGCGGCCAGCTCTGGGGCCAACGTCCTGACTTTC. Its translation is CASSLAASSGANVLTF.

The V gene is TRBV5-1, the J gene TRBJ2-1; 9 bases agree with TRBD2. CDR1 and CDR2 (germline): SGHRS, YFSETQ. Losses at the gene ends were 4 bases for V and 8 bases for J; bases not matched to a gene: 7. This CDR3 contains 14 residues. The CDR3 loop is CASSTGLAGDEQFF. In nucleotides, the CDR3 is TGCGCCAGCAGCACGGGACTAGCAGGCGATGAGCAGTTCTTC.

This clonotype was seen more than once but under ten times. The CDR3 loop reads CAIRNGGRLDNEQFF. Written as DNA, the CDR3 is TGTGCCATCAGAAACGGGGGGCGCCTGGACAATGAGCAGTTCTTC. The rearrangement uses TRBV10-3 and TRBJ2-1, with D possibly TRBD2 on 7 matching bases. The CDR3 extends over 15 amino acids. The V and J ends lost 6 bases and 5 bases respectively, with 17 bases between them. The germline gives CDR1 ENHRY, CDR2 SYGVKD.

This chain links TRBV5-6 with TRBJ1-6; D perhaps matches TRBD1 (5 bases). The CDR3 totals 17 residues. Germline V gene sequence: CDR1 SGHDT, CDR2 YYEEEE. Trimming removed 4 bases from V and 0 bases from J, with 14 bases in between. CDR3 sequence: CASSIRDGSSYNSPLHF. DNA for the CDR3: TGTGCCAGCAGCATTAGGGACGGGAGCTCCTATAATTCACCCCTCCACTTT. Full variable domain (rest looked up from reference TRBV5-6 and TRBJ1-6): DAGVTQSPTHLIKTRGQQVTLRCSPKSGHDTVSWYQQALGQGPQFIFQYYEEEERQRGNFPDRFSGHQFPNYSSELNVNALLLGDSALYLCASSIRDGSSYNSPLHFGNGTRLTVT.

This clonotype was counted many times. The chain uses TRBV20-1 and TRBJ2-7; TRBD2 is a possible D gene (5 bases). The germline CDR1 and CDR2 sequences are DFQATT and SNEGSKA (reference sequence). Trimming removed 5 bases from V and 2 bases from J, with 16 bases in between. The CDR3 has 14 amino acids. CDR3 protein: CSAAAAETPYEQYF. DNA of the CDR3: TGCAGTGCTGCCGCAGCGGAAACCCCCTACGAGCAGTACTTC.

This clonotype was counted between two and nine times. This chain uses TRBV5-1 with TRBJ2-7, with TRBD1 as a possible D gene (6 bases). Trimming shortened V by 2 bases and J by 4 bases, and 10 bases separated the two germline ends. The CDR3 runs to 13 residues. Per the germline V gene, CDR1 is SGHRS and CDR2 is YFSETQ. This chain's CDR3 is CASSLVGGYEQYF. The CDR3 DNA reads TGCGCCAGCAGCTTAGTAGGGGGTTACGAGCAGTACTTC.